This T cell receptor (beta chain) was found in a study of blood T cells in healthy people across ages. Study conclusions and caveats: Per million T cells, TCR beta diversity dropped about linearly as age rose.

The CDR3 has 17 residues. Germline V gives CDR1 SGHNT, CDR2 YENEEA. V was pared by 4 bases and J by 2 bases, with 21 bases between. With respect to this clonotype: Its cognate antigen is unknown.

The use of a sample-barcoded 5' primer and a J-beta primer mix characterized a second PCR of about 6 to 11 cycles. TCRdb re-derived calls from the 5' RACE reads in MiXCR, one entry per CDR3 protein. The table lists hundreds of thousands of distinct CDR3 sequences, around two fifths of them singletons. This TCR was sampled from a man aged 60 to 75 in good health. The rearrangement links TRBV11-3 to TRBJ2-7, with D perhaps TRBD2 (5 bases). The specimen sequenced was blood. The CDR3 DNA sequence: TGTGCCAGCAGCTCGGATTGGAGGCTGCACACGGCCTACGAGCAGTACTTC. Translated, it gives CASSSDWRLHTAYEQYF.